What follows are 23 T cell receptor beta chains derived from one specimen sequenced in a study of CD8 T cells in ankylosing spondylitis. Using its own MiXCR run on the 5' RACE reads, TCRdb lists one record per CDR3 protein. This table holds about 400,000 distinct CDR3 sequences, 20% to 25% found once. The sequencing sample was made of blood, either unsorted or a sorted T cell fraction (not recorded which). These receptors all come from a male donor with ankylosing spondylitis or in good health (not recorded which).

The table lists this clonotype with a few counts. V gene TRBV15 combines with J gene TRBJ2-1; D gene ambiguous. Germline V gene lookup returns CDR1 LNHNV and CDR2 YYDKDF (reference sequence). Deletions cut 1 base from V and 5 bases from J, with 6 bases between. This CDR3 region has 13 residues. The CDR3 DNA sequence: TGTGCCACCAGCAGAGTCCCCGACAATGAGCAGTTCTTC. Amino acids: CATSRVPDNEQFF.

This clonotype was seen a handful of times. Sequence at one end of the junction differs from germline and may be a read error. The chain joins TRBV4-2 to TRBJ2-5, with D maybe TRBD1 (6 bases). Germline-derived CDR1 and CDR2 are LGHNA and YNFKEQ. This CDR3 comprises 16 residues. The CDR3 reads CASSQARVQAGETQHF. The CDR3 DNA is TGTGCCAGCAGCCAAGCCCGGGTCCAGGCAGGGGAGACCCAGCACTTC.

The CDR3 reads CASSIWAGYNEQFF. The CDR3 region has the DNA TGTGCCAGTAGTATCTGGGCAGGGTATAACGAGCAGTTCTTC. The chain is built from TRBV19 and TRBJ2-1, with a possible D match to TRBD1 (5 bases). The V and J ends lost 3 bases and 10 bases respectively, with 16 bases between them. The germline CDR1 and CDR2 sequences are LNHDA and SQIVND (reference sequence). This CDR3 is 14 amino acids long.

The chain joins TRBV16 to TRBJ1-5; no clear D gene. CDR1 KGHSY and CDR2 FQNENV come from the germline V gene. Trimming took 0 bases from V and 5 from J, leaving 2 bases between them. The CDR3 is made up of 12 amino acids. The CDR3 loop is CASSQSDQPQHF. The CDR3 bases are TGTGCCAGCAGCCAATCTGATCAGCCCCAGCATTTT.

V is TRBV9 and J is TRBJ2-7, with D possibly called TRBD1 or TRBD2 (6 bases each). The germline V gene has CDR1 SGDLS and CDR2 YYNGEE. V lost 3 bases, J lost 5 bases, and 15 bases lay in between. CDR3 length: 14 residues. CDR3 sequence (DNA): TGTGCCAGCAGCGAAGAGGGGGGAGAGAACGAGCAGTACTTC. Translating it yields CASSEEGGENEQYF.

This clonotype showed up just a few times. V gene TRBV9 combines with J gene TRBJ1-2; no reliable D call. The CDR3 length is 8 residues. V gave up 7 bases and J gave up 10 bases, with 5 bases separating them. CDR1 is SGDLS, CDR2 YYNGEE, per germline. CDR3: CASPSYTF. Written as DNA, the CDR3 is TGTGCCAGCCCCTCCTACACCTTC.

J is TRBJ1-4 and V is TRBV7-9; the D is unclear. Germline V gene data show CDR1 as SEHNR and CDR2 as FQNEAQ (reference sequence). The ends were cut back, 0 bases at V and 4 bases at J, with 12 bases in the middle. The CDR3 loop spans 16 amino acids. This chain's CDR3 is CASSLAVVGDNEKLFF. For the CDR3, the DNA is TGTGCCAGCAGCTTAGCTGTGGTCGGTGATAATGAAAAACTGTTTTTT.

This clonotype came up a few times. The CDR3 spells CASSAPSQGYEQYF. The CDR3 nucleotides are TGTGCCAGCAGTGCACCAAGCCAGGGCTACGAGCAGTACTTC. The rearrangement links TRBV28 to TRBJ2-7; D perhaps matches TRBD1 (5 bases). V was shortened by 5 bases and J by 3 bases, with 14 bases between the two germline ends. The CDR3 loop spans 14 amino acids. The V gene's germline CDR1 is MDHEN and CDR2 SYDVKM.

The chain carries TRBV7-2 and TRBJ2-1; 12 bases are a match to TRBD2. This CDR3 is built from 14 residues. Germline lookup yields CDR1 SGHTA and CDR2 FQGNSA. V trimming: 5 bases; J trimming: 9 bases; junction bases outside the gene matches: 5. The CDR3 bases are TGTGCCAGCAGCCCCAGACTAGCGGGGGCTGAGCAGTTCTTC. This gives the protein CASSPRLAGAEQFF.

This clonotype was seen a few times. The chain has TRBV10-3 and TRBJ2-3, with D uncertain. Germline V gene data show CDR1 as ENHRY and CDR2 as SYGVKD. The length of the CDR3 is 14 residues. V shed 10 bases and J shed 2 bases, with 16 bases lying between them. CDR3 DNA: TGTGCCACCCTCAGCGAGCCTTACACAGATACGCAGTATTTT. Translating it yields CATLSEPYTDTQYF.

The table lists this clonotype with a few counts. The chain links TRBV20-1 to TRBJ2-3; maybe TRBD2 (7 bases). Trimming removed 6 bases from V and 9 bases from J, with 13 bases in between. There are 11 residues in the CDR3. CDR1 is DFQATT, CDR2 SNEGSKA, per germline (reference sequence). The CDR3 sequence is CSARGAGTQYF. CDR3 bases: TGCAGTGCCCGGGGGGCGGGAACGCAGTATTTT.

There are a few counts of this clonotype. The rearrangement links TRBV6-1 to TRBJ2-1, with 7 bases fitting TRBD1. The CDR3 is made up of 12 amino acids. V lost 6 bases and J lost 8; bases outside the gene matches: 4. Germline-derived CDR1 and CDR2 are MNHNS and SASEGT. This CDR3 reads CASSETGHEQFF. As DNA, the CDR3 is TGTGCCAGCAGCGAGACAGGGCATGAGCAGTTCTTC.

This clonotype showed up just a few times. V is TRBV18 and J is TRBJ2-7, with D perhaps matching TRBD1 or TRBD2 (6 bases each). Germline V gene data show CDR1 as KGHSH and CDR2 as LQKENI. The CDR3 consists of 13 residues. Trimming removed 5 bases at V and 5 bases at J, with 13 bases between. The CDR3 here is CASSALGGDEQYF. The CDR3 region has the DNA TGTGCCAGCTCAGCCCTCGGGGGCGACGAGCAGTACTTC.

V is TRBV7-3 and J is TRBJ2-7; TRBD2 aligns across 8 bases. Trimming cost V 5 bases and J 5 bases; bases outside gene matches: 5. CDR3 length: 13 residues. Germline V CDR1 and CDR2: SGHTA, FQGTGA. The CDR3 nucleotides read TGTGCCAGCAGCCACGGGGGGGGTGACGAGCAGTACTTC. This sequence encodes CASSHGGGDEQYF.

A few counts support this clonotype. This rearrangement joins TRBV12-3 or TRBV12-4 to TRBJ2-1; D could derive from TRBD1 or TRBD2 (6 bases each). CDR3 size: 15 residues. Deletions cut 7 bases from V and 1 base from J, with 14 bases between. The chain's CDR3 is CASNPGAESYNEQFF. The CDR3 DNA sequence: TGTGCCAGCAACCCGGGGGCAGAGTCCTACAATGAGCAGTTCTTC.

This clonotype was counted between two and nine times. Here the CDR3 reads CASRKLYSNQPQHF. The CDR3 region has the DNA TGTGCCAGCAGAAAACTGTATAGCAATCAGCCCCAGCATTTT. J is TRBJ1-5 and V is TRBV6-1, with no clear D. This CDR3 region has 14 residues. The germline V gene has CDR1 MNHNS and CDR2 SASEGT. The ends were cut back, 6 bases at V and 0 bases at J, with 9 bases in the middle.

This clonotype was found a few times. The chain uses TRBV29-1 and TRBJ2-6; TRBD1 or TRBD2 may be the D gene (5 bases each). Germline CDR1 reads SQVTM; CDR2 reads ANQGSEA. The CDR3 is 17 amino acids. V shed 4 bases and J shed 6 bases, with 22 bases lying between them. The CDR3, as DNA: TGCAGCGTTGTTATTTGGGACGTCCCTCTGGAGGCCAACGTCCTGACTTTC. This translates into CSVVIWDVPLEANVLTF.

The genes are TRBV27 and TRBJ2-1, with TRBD2 matching over 11 bases. Germline V gene lookup returns CDR1 MNHEY and CDR2 SMNVEV (reference sequence). V trimming: 3 bases; J trimming: 9 bases; junction bases outside the gene matches: 7. The CDR3 is 15 amino acids. CDR3 residues: CASSFVASGGTEQFF. The CDR3 DNA reads TGTGCCAGCAGTTTCGTCGCTAGCGGGGGGACTGAGCAGTTCTTC.

The CDR3 loop is CASRHRVNEQYF. DNA for the CDR3: TGTGCCAGCAGACACAGGGTAAACGAGCAGTACTTC. The J gene is TRBJ2-7, the V gene TRBV2, with D perhaps TRBD1 (6 bases). V lost 6 bases, J lost 5 bases, and 11 bases lay in between. Germline V lookup: CDR1 SNHLY, CDR2 FYNNEI. This CDR3 is 12 amino acids long.

The chain combines TRBV4-2 with TRBJ2-1, with 7 nucleotides matching TRBD1. Germline loops: CDR1 LGHNA, CDR2 YNFKEQ. CDR3 length equals 17 residues. V shed 0 bases and J 4 bases; nucleotides not matched to a gene: 9. The CDR3 protein is CASSQDLRAGGYNEQFF. CDR3 sequence (DNA): TGTGCCAGCAGCCAAGATCTTCGGGCAGGGGGATACAATGAGCAGTTCTTC.

The chain couples TRBV5-1 to TRBJ2-3; 11 bases fit TRBD2. Germline CDR1 is SGHRS and CDR2 is YFSETQ. Trimming took 2 bases from V and 2 from J; bases not matched to a gene: 7. CDR3 length: 17 amino acids. CDR3 DNA: TGCGCCAGCAGCTTCGAACTAGCGGGGGCGGTCACAGATACGCAGTATTTT. Its translation: CASSFELAGAVTDTQYF.

This sequence joins TRBV7-9 and TRBJ2-1; D ambiguous. Looked up from germline, CDR1 is SEHNR and CDR2 is FQNEAQ (reference sequence). With 0 bases removed from V and 5 bases from J, the gap between germline ends came to 11 bases. The CDR3 spans 15 residues. CDR3 region: CASSLATVGDNEQFF. CDR3 DNA sequence: TGTGCCAGCAGCTTAGCAACGGTTGGAGACAATGAGCAGTTCTTC.

The chain couples TRBV5-1 to TRBJ2-3; 7 bases agree with TRBD1. Germline assignment: CDR1 SGHRS and CDR2 YFSETQ. This CDR3 is built from 14 residues. With 4 bases clipped from V and 4 bases from J, the junction kept 6 bases outside the gene matches. Here the CDR3 DNA reads TGCGCCAGCAGCCCAAGGCAGGGGGCAGATACGCAGTATTTT. This encodes CASSPRQGADTQYF.